This entry lists 14 T cell receptor beta chains sequenced from one sample in a study of immune cell composition in non-small cell lung cancer. Assay used: immunoSEQ multiplex PCR; TCRdb lists only in-frame clones, some missing. The repertoire holds 900 to 1,100 clones, with less than 85% as singletons. The material sequenced was lung tumor tissue. Every receptor here comes from a human donor with non-small cell lung cancer.

This chain links TRBV7-2 with TRBJ2-7, with TRBD2 as a possible D gene (5 bases). The CDR3 length is 15 residues. Trimming stripped 1 base from V and 5 bases from J, with 15 bases between. Germline V gives CDR1 SGHTA, CDR2 FQGNSA. The CDR3 bases are TGTGCCAGCAGCTTAGGCCCTTATGTGAGGGACGAGCAGTACTTC. It codes for CASSLGPYVRDEQYF.

V is TRBV5-4 and J is TRBJ2-7, with TRBD2 matching over 7 bases. The CDR3 consists of 17 residues. Trimming at V came to 1 base and at J to 3 bases, leaving 13 bases not matched to a gene. Looked up from germline, CDR1 is SGHNT and CDR2 is YYREEE (reference sequence). The CDR3 DNA follows: TGTGCCAGCAGCTTGTGGGGGGAGGGATATAGAAGCTACGAGCAGTACTTC. Amino acid sequence: CASSLWGEGYRSYEQYF.

The chain recombines TRBV28 with TRBJ1-5; 9 nucleotides line up with TRBD1. The germline V gene has CDR1 MDHEN and CDR2 SYDVKM. CDR3 length: 15 amino acids. V shed 8 bases and J 4 bases; nucleotides not matched to a gene: 9. The CDR3 DNA follows: TGTGCCAGCTTCACAGGGGGCGCATGGAATCAGCCCCAGCATTTT. Encoded protein: CASFTGGAWNQPQHF.

The CDR3, as DNA: TGCGCCAGCAGTGAAACAGGGGGCCAAGAGACCCAGTACTTC. It encodes CASSETGGQETQYF. The rearrangement joins TRBV10-2 to TRBJ2-5; TRBD1 matches 8 bases. This CDR3 has 14 residues. J lost 1 base, V lost 3 bases, and 1 base had no gene match. Germline V lookup: CDR1 WSHSY, CDR2 SAAADI.

This rearrangement joins TRBV2 to TRBJ2-5; 11 bases agree with TRBD2. CDR1 is SNHLY and CDR2 is FYNNEI in the germline V gene. V lost 8 bases, J lost 5 bases, and 7 bases stayed unmatched. This CDR3 region has 14 residues. Here the CDR3 reads CASLSGGGRETQYF. The CDR3, as DNA: TGTGCCAGCCTTAGCGGGGGGGGCAGGGAGACCCAGTACTTC.

This clone was counted between two and nine times. This rearrangement joins TRBV6-1 to TRBJ1-6; D gene ambiguous. V lost 4 bases and J lost 4, with 8 bases in between. This CDR3 comprises 14 residues. Germline V gene data show CDR1 as MNHNS and CDR2 as SASEGT. CDR3 nucleotide sequence: TGTGCCAGCAGTGCTGGGCCGTATAATTCACCCCTCCACTTT. It yields the protein CASSAGPYNSPLHF.

Written as DNA, the CDR3 is TGTGCCACCAGCAGAGACAGGGCCCAAGAGACCCAGTACTTC. Amino acids: CATSRDRAQETQYF. V gene TRBV15 combines with J gene TRBJ2-5; D might be TRBD1 (5 bases). Trimming removed 0 bases from V and 1 base from J, with 6 bases in between. CDR1 LNHNV and CDR2 YYDKDF come from the germline V gene (reference sequence). The CDR3 covers 14 residues.

The chain recombines TRBV10-1 with TRBJ1-3, with a weak D call TRBD1 (5 bases). Germline V gene sequence: CDR1 WNHNN, CDR2 SYGVQD (reference sequence). This CDR3 is built from 13 residues. Trimming took off 5 bases at V and 8 bases at J, with 13 bases between the two ends. This CDR3 is CASSKLPGDTIYF. The CDR3 nucleotides are TGCGCCAGCAGTAAACTCCCGGGGGACACCATATATTTT.

This chain joins TRBV5-8 and TRBJ2-1; D is perhaps TRBD2 (5 bases). Trimming stripped 1 base from V and 5 bases from J, with 10 bases between. Looked up from germline, CDR1 is SGHTS and CDR2 is YDEGEE. CDR3 length: 14 amino acids. The CDR3 reads CASSLRGTDNEQFF. The CDR3 DNA is TGTGCCAGCAGCTTGCGGGGTACCGACAATGAGCAGTTCTTC.

This rearrangement joins TRBV10-3 to TRBJ2-2; no clear D. V lost 4 bases, J lost 8 bases, and 11 bases lay in between. This CDR3 region has 13 residues. Germline V lookup: CDR1 ENHRY, CDR2 SYGVKD. CDR3 region: CAISGREIGELFF. CDR3 nucleotides: TGTGCCATCAGTGGCCGCGAGATTGGGGAGCTGTTTTTT.

The rearrangement joins TRBV11-2 to TRBJ2-1; 8 bases match TRBD2. Germline values: CDR1 SGHAT, CDR2 FQNNGV. This CDR3 is 16 amino acids long. J gave up 5 bases and V 1 base, and 7 bases lay outside the gene matches. The CDR3 coding sequence is TGTGCCAGCAGCTTAGTTGAGCGGGGGCCGCACAATGAGCAGTTCTTC. It codes for CASSLVERGPHNEQFF.

This sequence joins TRBV4-1 and TRBJ2-3; 9 bases agree with TRBD2. Germline CDR1 is MGHRA and CDR2 is YSYEKL. With 1 base clipped from V and 1 base from J, the junction kept 6 bases outside the gene matches. CDR3 length: 17 residues. The DNA of the CDR3 is TGCGCCAGCAGCCAAGCTCCTAGCGGGGCGGGCACAGATACGCAGTATTTT. Residues: CASSQAPSGAGTDTQYF.

This clone has only one observation. CDR3 sequence: CASSPDRVREQYF. The DNA of the CDR3 is TGTGCCAGCAGTCCGGACAGGGTGAGGGAGCAGTACTTC. This rearrangement joins TRBV28 to TRBJ2-7, with TRBD1 matching 8 bases. Germline CDR1 MDHEN, CDR2 SYDVKM. J lost 7 bases, V lost 5 bases, and 7 bases had no gene match. The CDR3 is made up of 13 amino acids.

This chain uses TRBV5-4 with TRBJ2-1, with a weak D call TRBD1 (5 bases). Trimming took 0 bases from V and 2 from J, leaving 6 bases between them. Germline-derived CDR1 and CDR2 are SGHNT and YYREEE (reference sequence). The CDR3 is 14 amino acids. In nucleotides, the CDR3 is TGTGCCAGCAGCTTGGAGGGGCCCTACAATGAGCAGTTCTTC. Protein: CASSLEGPYNEQFF.